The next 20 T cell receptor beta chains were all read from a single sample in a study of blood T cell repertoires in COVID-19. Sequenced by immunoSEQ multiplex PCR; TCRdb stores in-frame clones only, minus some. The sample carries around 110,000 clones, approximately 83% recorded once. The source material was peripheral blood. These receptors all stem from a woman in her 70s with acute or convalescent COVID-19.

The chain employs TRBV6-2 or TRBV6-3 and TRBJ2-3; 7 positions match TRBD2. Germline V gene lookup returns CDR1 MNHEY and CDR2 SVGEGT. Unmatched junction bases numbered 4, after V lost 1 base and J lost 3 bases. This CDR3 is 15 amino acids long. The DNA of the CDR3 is TGTGCCAGCAGTTACTGGGGAGCGGGAACAGATACGCAGTATTTT. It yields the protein CASSYWGAGTDTQYF.

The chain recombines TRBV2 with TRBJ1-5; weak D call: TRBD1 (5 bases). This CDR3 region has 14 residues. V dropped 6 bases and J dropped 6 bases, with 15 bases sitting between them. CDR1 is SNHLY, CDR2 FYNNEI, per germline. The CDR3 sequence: CASRARQGVQPQHF. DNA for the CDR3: TGTGCCAGCAGGGCGAGGCAGGGTGTTCAGCCCCAGCATTTT. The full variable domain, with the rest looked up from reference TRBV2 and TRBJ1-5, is EPEVTQTPSHQVTQMGQEVILRCVPISNHLYFYWYRQILGQKVEFLVSFYNNEISEKSEIFDDQFSVERPDGSNFTLKIRSTKLEDSAMYFCASRARQGVQPQHFGDGTRLSIL.

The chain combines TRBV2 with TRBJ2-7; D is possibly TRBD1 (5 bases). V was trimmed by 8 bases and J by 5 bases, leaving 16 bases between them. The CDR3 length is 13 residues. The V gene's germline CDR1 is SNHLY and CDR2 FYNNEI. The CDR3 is CASARNQGNEQYF. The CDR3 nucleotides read TGTGCCAGCGCGAGAAACCAGGGTAACGAGCAGTACTTC. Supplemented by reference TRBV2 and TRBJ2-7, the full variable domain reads EPEVTQTPSHQVTQMGQEVILRCVPISNHLYFYWYRQILGQKVEFLVSFYNNEISEKSEIFDDQFSVERPDGSNFTLKIRSTKLEDSAMYFCASARNQGNEQYFGPGTRLTVT.

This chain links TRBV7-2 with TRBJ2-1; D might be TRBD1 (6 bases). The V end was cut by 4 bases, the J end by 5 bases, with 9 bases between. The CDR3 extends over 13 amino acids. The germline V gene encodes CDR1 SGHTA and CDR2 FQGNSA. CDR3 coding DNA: TGTGCCAGCAGCTCCGGACAGAACAATGAGCAGTTCTTC. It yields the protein CASSSGQNNEQFF.

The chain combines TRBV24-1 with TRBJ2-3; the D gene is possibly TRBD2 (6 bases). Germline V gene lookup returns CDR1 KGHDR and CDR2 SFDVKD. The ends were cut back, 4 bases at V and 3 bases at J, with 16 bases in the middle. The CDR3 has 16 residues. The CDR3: CATSDQAGRTTDTQYF. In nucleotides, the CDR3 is TGTGCCACCAGTGACCAGGCCGGGAGAACTACAGATACGCAGTATTTT.

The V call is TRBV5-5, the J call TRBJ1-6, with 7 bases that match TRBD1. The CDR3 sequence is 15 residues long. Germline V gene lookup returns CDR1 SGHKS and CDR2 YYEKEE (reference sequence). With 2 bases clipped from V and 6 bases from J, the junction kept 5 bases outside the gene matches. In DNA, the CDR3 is TGTGCCAGCAGCTTCGAGGACAGGAGTAATTCACCCCTCCACTTT. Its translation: CASSFEDRSNSPLHF.

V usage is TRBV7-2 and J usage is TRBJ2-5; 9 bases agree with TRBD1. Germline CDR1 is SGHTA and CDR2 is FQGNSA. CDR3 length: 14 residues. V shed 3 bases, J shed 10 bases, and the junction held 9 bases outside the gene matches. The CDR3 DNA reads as TGTGCCAGCAGCTTTAAACAGGGGGCGGTTAGCCAGTACTTC. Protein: CASSFKQGAVSQYF.

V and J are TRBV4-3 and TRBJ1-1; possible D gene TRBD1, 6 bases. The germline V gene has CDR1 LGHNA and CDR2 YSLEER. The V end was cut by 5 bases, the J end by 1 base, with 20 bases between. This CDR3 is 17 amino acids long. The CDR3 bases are TGCGCCAGCAGCAAGGGAGGGGGGCGCGTAGGGAACACTGAAGCTTTCTTT. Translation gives CASSKGGGRVGNTEAFF.

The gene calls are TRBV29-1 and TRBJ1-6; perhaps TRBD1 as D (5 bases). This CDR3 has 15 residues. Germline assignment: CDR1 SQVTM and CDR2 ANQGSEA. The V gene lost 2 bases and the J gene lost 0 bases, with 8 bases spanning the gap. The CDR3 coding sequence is TGCAGCGTTGAACCCAGGGACTCCTATAATTCACCCCTCCACTTT. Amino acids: CSVEPRDSYNSPLHF. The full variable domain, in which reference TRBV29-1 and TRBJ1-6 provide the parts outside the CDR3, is SAVISQKPSRDICQRGTSLTIQCQVDSQVTMMFWYRQQPGQSLTLIATANQGSEATYESGFVIDKFPISRPNLTFSTLTVSNMSPEDSSIYLCSVEPRDSYNSPLHFGNGTRLTVT.

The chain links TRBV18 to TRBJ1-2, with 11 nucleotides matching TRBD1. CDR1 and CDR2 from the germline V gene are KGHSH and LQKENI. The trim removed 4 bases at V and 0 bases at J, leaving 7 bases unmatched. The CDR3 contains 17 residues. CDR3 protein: CASSLTPGQGANYGYTF. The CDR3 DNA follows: TGTGCCAGCTCACTCACTCCGGGACAGGGGGCTAACTATGGCTACACCTTC.

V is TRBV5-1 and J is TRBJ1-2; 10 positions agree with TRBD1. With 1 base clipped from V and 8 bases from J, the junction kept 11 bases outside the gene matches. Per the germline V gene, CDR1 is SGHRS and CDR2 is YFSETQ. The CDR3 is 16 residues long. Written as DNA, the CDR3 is TGCGCCAGCAGCTTGCCAACAGACAGGGGGCGGAGCGGCTACACCTTC. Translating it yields CASSLPTDRGRSGYTF.

As DNA, the CDR3 is TGTGCCAGCAGTTACTACAGGAGCTCCTATAATTCACCCCTCCACTTT. This translates into CASSYYRSSYNSPLHF. The rearrangement links TRBV6-2 or TRBV6-3 to TRBJ1-6, with D maybe TRBD1 (5 bases). The CDR3 has 16 residues. V was trimmed by 1 base and J by 0 bases, leaving 7 bases between them. Germline-derived CDR1 and CDR2 are MNHEY and SVGEGT.

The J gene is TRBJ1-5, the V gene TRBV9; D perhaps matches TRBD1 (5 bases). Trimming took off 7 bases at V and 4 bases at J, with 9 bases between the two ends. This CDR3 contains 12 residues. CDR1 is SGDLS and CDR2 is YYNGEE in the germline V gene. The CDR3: CASGDFNQPQHF. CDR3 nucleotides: TGTGCCAGCGGGGACTTTAATCAGCCCCAGCATTTT.

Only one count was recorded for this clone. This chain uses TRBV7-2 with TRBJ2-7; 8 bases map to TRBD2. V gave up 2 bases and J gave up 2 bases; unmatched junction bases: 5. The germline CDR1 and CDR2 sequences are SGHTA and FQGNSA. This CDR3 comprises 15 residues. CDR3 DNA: TGTGCCAGCAGCTTAAACGGGGGGGGCCCCTACGAGCAGTACTTC. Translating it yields CASSLNGGGPYEQYF.

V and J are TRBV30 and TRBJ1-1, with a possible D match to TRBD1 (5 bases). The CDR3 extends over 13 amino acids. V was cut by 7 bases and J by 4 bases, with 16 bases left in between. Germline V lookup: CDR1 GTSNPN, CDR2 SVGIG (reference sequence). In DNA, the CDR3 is TGTGCCTCCCTTAGGGCGGGGGGCACTGAAGCTTTCTTT. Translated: CASLRAGGTEAFF.

CDR3 amino acids: CASSQVYTGGSGNTIYF. The CDR3 coding sequence is TGCGCCAGCAGCCAAGTGTATACAGGGGGATCTGGAAACACCATATATTTT. The chain is built from TRBV4-1 and TRBJ1-3; 8 bases are shared with TRBD1. Germline values: CDR1 MGHRA, CDR2 YSYEKL. V lost 1 base and J lost 1; bases outside the gene matches: 6. CDR3 size: 17 residues.

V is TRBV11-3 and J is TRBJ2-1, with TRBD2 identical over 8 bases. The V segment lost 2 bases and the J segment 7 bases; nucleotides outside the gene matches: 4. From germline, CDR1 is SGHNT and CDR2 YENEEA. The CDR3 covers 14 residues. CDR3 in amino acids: CASSLRGGSNEQFF. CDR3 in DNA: TGTGCCAGCAGCTTACGGGGGGGGTCGAATGAGCAGTTCTTC. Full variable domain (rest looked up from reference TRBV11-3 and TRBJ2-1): EAGVVQSPRYKIIEKKQPVAFWCNPISGHNTLYWYLQNLGQGPELLIRYENEEAVDDSQLPKDRFSAERLKGVDSTLKIQPAELGDSAVYLCASSLRGGSNEQFFGPGTRLTVL.

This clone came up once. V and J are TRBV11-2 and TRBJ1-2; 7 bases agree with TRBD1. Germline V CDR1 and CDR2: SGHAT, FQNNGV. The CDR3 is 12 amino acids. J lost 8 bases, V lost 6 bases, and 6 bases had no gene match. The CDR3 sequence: CASSYRGGGYTF. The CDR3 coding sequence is TGTGCCAGCAGTTACAGGGGAGGCGGCTACACCTTC.

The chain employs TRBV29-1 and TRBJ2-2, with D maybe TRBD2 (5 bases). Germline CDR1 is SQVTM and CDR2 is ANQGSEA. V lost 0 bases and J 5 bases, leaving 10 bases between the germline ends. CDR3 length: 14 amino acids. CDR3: CSVEEQTGTGELFF. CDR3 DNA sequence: TGCAGCGTTGAAGAACAAACGGGGACCGGGGAGCTGTTTTTT.

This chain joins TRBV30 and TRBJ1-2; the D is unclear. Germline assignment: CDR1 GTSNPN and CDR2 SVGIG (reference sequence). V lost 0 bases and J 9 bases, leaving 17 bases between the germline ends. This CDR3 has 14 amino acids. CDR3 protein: CAWSVQSEGYSYTF. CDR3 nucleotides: TGTGCCTGGAGTGTACAGAGTGAGGGTTACAGCTACACCTTC.